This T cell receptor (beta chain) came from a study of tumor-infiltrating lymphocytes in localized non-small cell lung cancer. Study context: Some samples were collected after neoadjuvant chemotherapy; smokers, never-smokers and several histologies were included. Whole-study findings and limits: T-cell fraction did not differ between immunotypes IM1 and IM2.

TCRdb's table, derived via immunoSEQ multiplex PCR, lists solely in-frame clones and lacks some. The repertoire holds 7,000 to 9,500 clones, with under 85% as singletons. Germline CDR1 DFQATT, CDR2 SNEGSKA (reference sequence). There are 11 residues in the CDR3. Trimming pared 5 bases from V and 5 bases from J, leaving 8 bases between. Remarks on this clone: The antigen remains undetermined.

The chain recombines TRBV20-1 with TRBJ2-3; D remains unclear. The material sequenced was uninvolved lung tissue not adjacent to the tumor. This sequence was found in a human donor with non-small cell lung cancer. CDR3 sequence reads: CSAQVEDTQYF. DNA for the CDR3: TGCAGTGCTCAGGTCGAAGATACGCAGTATTTT.